The clone carrying this T cell receptor beta chain has only a few counts. This entry is derived from a study of T cells after somatic rescue of genetic block. The CDR3 is 14 residues long. Trimming cost V 4 bases and J 6 bases, with 15 bases left between them. Germline values: CDR1 MDHEN, CDR2 SYDVKM. Sequencing used immunoSEQ multiplex PCR; TCRdb keeps in-frame clones, though not all of them. Of 15,000 or so clones listed, 60% to 75% are singletons. Sequencing was performed on peripheral blood mononuclear cells (PBMCs). This clonotype was obtained from a man younger than 30. The genes are TRBV28 and TRBJ1-2, with a possible D match to TRBD1 (6 bases). The CDR3: CASSWGYRVDGYTF. The CDR3 nucleotides read TGTGCCAGCAGTTGGGGGTACAGGGTGGATGGCTACACCTTC.